This T cell receptor beta chain was documented in a study of shared clonotypes between healthy human individuals. At the level of the study: Three CD4 naive, three CD4 memory, two CD8 naive and one CD8 memory plate were used per donor.

Sequencing used immunoSEQ multiplex PCR; TCRdb keeps in-frame clones, though not all of them. The table includes about 1,800,000 clones, approximately 95% detected once. The length of the CDR3 is 19 residues. J was trimmed by 3 bases and V by 0 bases; bases with no gene match: 13. CDR1 SGHDT and CDR2 YYEEEE come from the germline V gene. Naive-designated CD8 cells lacked CD45RO, were positively enriched for CCR7, and omitted terminally differentiated effector memory CD45RA+ cells. Sequenced: naive CD8+ T cells sorted from blood. The J gene is TRBJ2-5, the V gene TRBV5-6; 11 positions agree with TRBD2. The receptor was derived from a man between 18 and 35 years old in good health. The CDR3 is CASSLGLPALLAGEETQYF. The DNA for the CDR3 is TGTGCCAGCAGCTTGGGACTACCGGCCTTACTAGCGGGGGAAGAGACCCAGTACTTC.